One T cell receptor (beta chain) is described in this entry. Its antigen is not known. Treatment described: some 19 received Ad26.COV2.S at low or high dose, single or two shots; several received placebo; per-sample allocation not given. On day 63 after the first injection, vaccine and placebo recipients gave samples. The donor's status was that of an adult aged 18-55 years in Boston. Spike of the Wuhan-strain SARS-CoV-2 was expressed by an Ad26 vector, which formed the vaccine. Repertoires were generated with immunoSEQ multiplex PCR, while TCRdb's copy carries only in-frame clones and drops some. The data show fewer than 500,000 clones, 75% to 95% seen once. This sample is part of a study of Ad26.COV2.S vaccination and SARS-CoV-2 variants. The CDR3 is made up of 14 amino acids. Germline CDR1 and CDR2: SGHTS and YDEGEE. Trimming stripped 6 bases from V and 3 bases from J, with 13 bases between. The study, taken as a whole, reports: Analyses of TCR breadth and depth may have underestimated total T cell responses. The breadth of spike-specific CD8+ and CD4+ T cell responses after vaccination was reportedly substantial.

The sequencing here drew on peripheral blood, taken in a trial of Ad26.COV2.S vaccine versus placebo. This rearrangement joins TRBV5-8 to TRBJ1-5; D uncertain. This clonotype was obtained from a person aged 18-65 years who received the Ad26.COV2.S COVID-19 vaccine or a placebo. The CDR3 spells CASTFWANNQPQHF. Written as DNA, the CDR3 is TGTGCCAGCACTTTTTGGGCCAACAATCAGCCCCAGCATTTT.